A selection of T cell receptor beta chains follows, all from one sample in a study of blood T cell repertoires in COVID-19. Profiling relied on immunoSEQ multiplex PCR, and the TCRdb table lists in-frame clones only, not all of them. The data show 130,000 or so clones, roughly 82% seen once. The sequenced sample consisted of peripheral blood. The receptor set was obtained from a human donor in a cohort sampled during active COVID-19. CDR3s include the opening cysteine and the closing phenylalanine or tryptophan. The order of the fields is V gene, J gene, CDR3 length, CDR3 protein.

TRBV5-1	TRBJ1-3	15	CASSLIGQAGNTIYF
TRBV2	TRBJ1-2	13	CASKKGVLNGYTF
TRBV11-2	TRBJ2-3	15	CASSLTSGGIDTQYF
TRBV6-2/TRBV6-3	TRBJ1-1	15	CASSSPGQGIADAFF
TRBV19	TRBJ1-5	15	CASSTGDYSNQPQHF
TRBV19	TRBJ2-3	15	CASSIGNSHTDTQYF
TRBV18	TRBJ1-2	17	CASSPPEGTGGNYGYTF
TRBV11-2	TRBJ2-5	17	CASSKGASGGTQETQYF
TRBV5-1	TRBJ1-2	13	CASSPDRVDGYTF
TRBV7-2	TRBJ2-2	17	CASSLAAGGGNTGELFF
TRBV4-3	TRBJ2-1	15	CASSQDAQGLSEQFF
TRBV10-1	TRBJ2-5	12	CASSDPTGTQYF
TRBV7-9	TRBJ1-1	16	CASSTIRGGMNTEAFF
TRBV7-2	TRBJ2-7	14	CASSPQGRSYEQYF
TRBV19	TRBJ1-5	13	CAMGQGGNQPQHF
TRBV11-2	TRBJ1-4	15	CASSLWTGKSEKLFF
TRBV5-4	TRBJ2-5	16	CASSQSGTGGVETQYF
TRBV6-6	TRBJ2-3	13	CASSRDYTDTQYF
TRBV6-5	TRBJ2-1	15	CASSYGLPTYNEQFF
TRBV23-1	TRBJ1-4	15	CASSQSSVKGKKLFF
TRBV3-1/TRBV3-2	TRBJ2-3	16	CASSQDQGGATDTQYF
TRBV24-1	TRBJ2-1	13	CATRQGMNNEQFF
TRBV6-4	TRBJ2-7	13	CASSATDRSEQYF
TRBV2	TRBJ1-1	15	CASSPQGAVGTEAFF
TRBV13	TRBJ2-5	16	CASSLGTSAYQETQYF
TRBV28	TRBJ1-5	15	CASSLRQGRNQPQHF
TRBV7-6	TRBJ2-5	15	CASSLAGATQETQYF
TRBV24-1	TRBJ1-2	13	CATSDATGDGYTF
TRBV6-1	TRBJ2-7	13	CASSDWGTYEQYF
TRBV6-5	TRBJ2-2	13	CASRTGATGELFF
TRBV6-5	TRBJ2-7	14	CASSYSVLEYEQYF
TRBV10-3	TRBJ2-7	12	CAISAGTAEQYF
TRBV5-5	TRBJ1-6	14	CASSLVQYNSPLHF
TRBV5-1	TRBJ2-7	13	CASSLDRGREQYF
TRBV9	TRBJ1-2	14	CASSVAPGPSGYTF
TRBV11-2	TRBJ1-2	15	CASSIGTEANYGYTF
TRBV29-1	TRBJ2-3	12	CSVSQSTDTQYF
TRBV6-6	TRBJ2-2	18	CASSQLGLAGGGTGELFF
TRBV27	TRBJ1-4	15	CASSFNGATNEKLFF
TRBV3-1/TRBV3-2	TRBJ1-1	15	CASSQASQGYGEAFF
TRBV28	TRBJ2-3	15	CASSPRTSGGGTQYF
TRBV18	TRBJ2-5	17	CASSPPAAGVGGETQYF
TRBV10-3	TRBJ1-6	13	CAIRRAFNSPLHF
TRBV2	TRBJ1-4	16	CASSGQGSSTNEKLFF
TRBV28	TRBJ1-2	14	CASRPEWRNYGYTF
TRBV9	TRBJ2-2	15	CARKPTGGASGELFF
TRBV7-9	TRBJ1-5	17	CASSLGAGLFSNQPQHF
TRBV19	TRBJ1-5	12	CASINIGQPQHF
TRBV16	TRBJ2-7	11	CASSRYYEQYF
TRBV6-5	TRBJ2-5	13	CASSYRGGGSQYF
TRBV5-1	TRBJ2-1	13	CASTIDRGNEQFF
TRBV5-1	TRBJ1-1	14	CASSFTEMNTEAFF